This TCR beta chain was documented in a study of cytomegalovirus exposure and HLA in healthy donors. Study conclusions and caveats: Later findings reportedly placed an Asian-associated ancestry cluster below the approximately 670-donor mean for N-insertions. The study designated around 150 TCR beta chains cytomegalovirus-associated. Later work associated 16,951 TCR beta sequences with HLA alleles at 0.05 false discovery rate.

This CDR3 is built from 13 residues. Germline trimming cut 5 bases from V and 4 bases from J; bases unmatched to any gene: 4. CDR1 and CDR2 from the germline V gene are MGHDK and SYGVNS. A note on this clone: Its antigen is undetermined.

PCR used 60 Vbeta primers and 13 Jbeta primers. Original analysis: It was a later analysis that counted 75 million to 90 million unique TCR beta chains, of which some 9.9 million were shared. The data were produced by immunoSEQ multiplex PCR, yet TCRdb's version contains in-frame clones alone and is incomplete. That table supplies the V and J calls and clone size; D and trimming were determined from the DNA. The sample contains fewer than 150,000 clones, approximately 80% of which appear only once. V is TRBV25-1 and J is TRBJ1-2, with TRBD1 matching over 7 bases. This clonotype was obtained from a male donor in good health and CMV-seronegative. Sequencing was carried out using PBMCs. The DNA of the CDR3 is TGTGCCAGCAGTAAGGGGGCGACCTATGGCTACACCTTC. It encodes CASSKGATYGYTF.